What follows are 21 T cell receptor beta chains derived from one specimen sequenced in a study of T cells in Graves' hyperthyroidism and ophthalmopathy (dated by TCRdb to about 2019). Library method: multiplex PCR. The listed sequencing device is Illumina HiSeq 2000. The TCR beta CDR3 regions were amplified from the RNA transcripts. The first round of RT-PCR for the TCR CDR3 was performed with the HTBI primer set and the Qiagen OneStep RT-PCR kit. The public reads were reprocessed in TCRdb via fastp at Q25 and MiXCR, keeping in-frame beta chains. A single entry per CDR3 protein holds the most common genes and DNA from its merged rows. In this sample the table shows some 340,000 distinct CDR3 sequences, roughly an eighth of which occur a single time. The ten largest account for 34% of the sample. Sequenced material: blood. The receptors shown here come from a woman aged 40 to 49 with Graves' ophthalmopathy.

The chain links TRBV30 to TRBJ1-2; 12 positions match TRBD1. Germline CDR1 reads GTSNPN; CDR2 reads SVGIG (reference sequence). The CDR3 loop spans 15 amino acids. Unmatched junction bases numbered 6, after V lost 0 bases and J lost 7 bases. The CDR3 protein is CAWSVSGTGGRGYTF. The DNA of the CDR3 is TGTGCCTGGAGTGTTTCCGGGACAGGGGGCCGTGGCTACACCTTC.

This clonotype was picked up many times. The chain recombines TRBV5-1 with TRBJ1-6; D unresolved. CDR3 length equals 12 residues. CDR1 SGHRS and CDR2 YFSETQ come from the germline V gene. Trimming removed 7 bases at V and 8 bases at J, with 10 bases between. The CDR3 DNA reads TGCGCCAGCGGACTCAATGATTCACCCCTCCACTTT. This gives the protein CASGLNDSPLHF.

This clonotype showed up just once. The gene calls are TRBV11-2 and TRBJ1-5; D uncertain. This CDR3 contains 13 residues. V gave up 6 bases and J gave up 6 bases, with 12 bases separating them. Germline CDR1 is SGHAT and CDR2 is FQNNGV. The chain's CDR3 is CASSRGEGQPQHF. The CDR3 DNA sequence: TGTGCCAGCAGTCGTGGGGAGGGTCAGCCCCAGCATTTT.

This clonotype was seen more than once but under ten times. The chain carries TRBV28 and TRBJ1-2, with 7 bases that match TRBD1. In germline, CDR1 is MDHEN, CDR2 SYDVKM. The CDR3 is 13 residues long. After removal of 10 bases from V and 7 bases from J, the junction contained 12 bases not matched to a gene. CDR3 sequence: CANSRQGMVGYTF. The CDR3 nucleotides read TGTGCCAACAGCCGACAGGGAATGGTTGGCTACACCTTC.

This clonotype was seen repeatedly, ten times or more. This chain uses TRBV11-2 with TRBJ2-5, with TRBD2 identical over 8 bases. The germline gives CDR1 SGHAT, CDR2 FQNNGV. Losses at the gene ends were 5 bases for V and 4 bases for J; bases not matched to a gene: 9. The length of the CDR3 is 15 residues. CDR3 sequence: CASSLGLAVGETQYF. The CDR3 DNA sequence: TGTGCCAGCAGCCTCGGACTAGCTGTTGGAGAGACCCAGTACTTC. The complete variable domain, with remaining parts taken from reference TRBV11-2 and TRBJ2-5, reads EAGVAQSPRYKIIEKRQSVAFWCNPISGHATLYWYQQILGQGPKLLIQFQNNGVVDDSQLPKDRFSAERLKGVDSTLKIQPAKLEDSAVYLCASSLGLAVGETQYFGPGTRLLVL.

This clonotype was counted ten times or more. J is TRBJ2-5 and V is TRBV7-2, with TRBD1 matching over 7 bases. Germline V gene data show CDR1 as SGHTA and CDR2 as FQGNSA. The CDR3 length is 13 residues. The V and J ends lost 5 bases and 1 base, in that order; junction bases with no gene match: 1. CDR3: CASSRDSQETQYF. The CDR3 DNA is TGTGCCAGCAGCCGGGACAGCCAAGAGACCCAGTACTTC. The variable domain in full, completed from reference TRBV7-2 and TRBJ2-5, reads GAGVSQSPSNKVTEKGKDVELRCDPISGHTALYWYRQSLGQGLEFLIYFQGNSAPDKSGLPSDRFSAERTGGSVSTLTIQRTQQEDSAVYLCASSRDSQETQYFGPGTRLLVL.

The chain employs TRBV7-9 and TRBJ2-5; D could derive from TRBD1 or TRBD2 (5 bases each). The CDR3 extends over 13 amino acids. Trimming took off 5 bases at V and 4 bases at J, with 11 bases between the two ends. Germline V gives CDR1 SEHNR, CDR2 FQNEAQ (reference sequence). The CDR3 protein is CASSGGTGETQYF. CDR3 sequence (DNA): TGTGCCAGCAGCGGTGGGACCGGAGAGACCCAGTACTTC.

Note on this clonotype: One end of the junction fails to match germline, which may point to a read error. The chain links TRBV6-5 to TRBJ2-7; 10 bases are a match to TRBD2. Germline CDR1 is MNHEY and CDR2 is SVGAGI. The CDR3 has 17 amino acids. The CDR3 DNA is TGTGCCAGCAGTTCTATGTTACTAGCGGGACCGTCCTGCGAGCAGTACTTC. Translated, it gives CASSSMLLAGPSCEQYF.

This clonotype was detected a few times. The V and J genes are TRBV7-6 and TRBJ2-3; D perhaps matches TRBD1 (5 bases). The V end lost 5 bases, the J end lost 2 bases, and 11 bases lay between the germline ends. CDR1 and CDR2 from the germline V gene are SGHVS and FNYEAQ. The CDR3 length is 14 residues. The DNA for the CDR3 is TGTGCCAGCAGCCCGACAGTCGCCACAGATACGCAGTATTTT. Its protein product is CASSPTVATDTQYF.

Of note for this clonotype: Because the CDR3's place on the DNA is in doubt, the DNA is left out and the CDR3 is given as listed by TCRdb. The chain is built from TRBV7-8 and TRBJ1-1. The CDR3 is 19 amino acids in total, end residues counted. Germline V gene lookup returns CDR1 SGHVS and CDR2 FQNEAQ. The CDR3 sequence: CASSFYICSARDGRTEAFF.

This clonotype appeared a few times. Being one base from a much bigger clone, this may be a read error. The CDR3 loop reads CSGIAGVGERYF. CDR3 coding DNA: TGCAGTGGAATAGCGGGAGTCGGGGAGCGGTACTTC. This chain links TRBV20-1 with TRBJ2-7, with 9 bases fitting TRBD2. CDR1 is DFQATT, CDR2 SNEGSKA, per germline (reference sequence). The CDR3 is 12 amino acids.

This rearrangement joins TRBV20-1 to TRBJ2-1; unclear D gene. CDR1 and CDR2 from the germline V gene are DFQATT and SNEGSKA (reference sequence). V dropped 0 bases and J dropped 4 bases, with 19 bases sitting between them. This CDR3 region has 17 residues. CDR3: CSARDHHSSLTYNEQFF. The CDR3 DNA sequence: TGCAGTGCTAGAGATCACCATAGCAGCTTAACTTACAATGAGCAGTTCTTC.

The table lists this clonotype with many counts. The chain employs TRBV29-1 and TRBJ1-1, with a weak D call TRBD1 (5 bases). V was pared by 7 bases and J by 1 base, with 13 bases between. The CDR3 consists of 13 residues. The germline CDR1 and CDR2 sequences are SQVTM and ANQGSEA. The DNA of the CDR3 is TGCAGCGGGGGGGAGCATCCGAACACTGAAGCTTTCTTT. Translation gives CSGGEHPNTEAFF.

The rearrangement uses TRBV5-1 and TRBJ2-3, with a tentative D call TRBD1 (6 bases). Germline loops: CDR1 SGHRS, CDR2 YFSETQ. The CDR3 has 16 residues. V dropped 3 bases and J dropped 6 bases, with 20 bases sitting between them. CDR3 sequence reads: CASSSDPQGSGDTQYF. CDR3 DNA: TGCGCCAGCAGCTCCGACCCACAGGGATCTGGGGATACGCAGTATTTT. The full variable domain, in which reference TRBV5-1 and TRBJ2-3 provide the parts outside the CDR3, is KAGVTQTPRYLIKTRGQQVTLSCSPISGHRSVSWYQQTPGQGLQFLFEYFSETQRNKGNFPGRFSGRQFSNSRSEMNVSTLELGDSALYLCASSSDPQGSGDTQYFGPGTRLTVL.

The chain couples TRBV7-9 to TRBJ2-1; 8 nucleotides agree with TRBD1. The junction had 22 bases not matched to a gene; V was cut back by 4 bases and J by 8 bases. The CDR3 is 19 amino acids. CDR1 is SEHNR, CDR2 FQNEAQ, per germline (reference sequence). CDR3 DNA sequence: TGTGCCAGCAGCTCACTGACAGGGGTAGCGGCAGGGGAATTCGATGAGCAGTTCTTC. Residues: CASSSLTGVAAGEFDEQFF.

The J gene is TRBJ2-2, the V gene TRBV7-9; possible D gene TRBD2, 6 bases. There are 15 residues in the CDR3. Germline assignment: CDR1 SEHNR and CDR2 FQNEAQ (reference sequence). V was cut by 4 bases and J by 5 bases, with 14 bases left in between. CDR3 sequence: CASSWDSHRTGELFF. Here the CDR3 DNA reads TGTGCCAGCAGCTGGGACTCACATAGGACCGGGGAGCTGTTTTTT.

This clonotype was seen ten or more times. The chain combines TRBV28 with TRBJ2-1; D unresolved. Germline CDR1 is MDHEN and CDR2 is SYDVKM. With 3 bases removed from V and 3 bases from J, the gap between germline ends came to 9 bases. The CDR3 spans 14 residues. CDR3 sequence reads: CASSLRSFYNEQFF. The CDR3 coding sequence is TGTGCCAGCAGTTTGAGATCATTCTACAATGAGCAGTTCTTC.

The chain couples TRBV6-1 to TRBJ2-2; TRBD2 aligns across 8 bases. Per germline, CDR1 MNHNS and CDR2 SASEGT. Trimming took 6 bases from V and 3 from J; bases not matched to a gene: 6. This CDR3 has 15 amino acids. The CDR3 sequence is CASRSLGGDTGELFF. CDR3 DNA: TGTGCCAGCAGATCCCTCGGGGGGGACACCGGGGAGCTGTTTTTT.

The sample holds a few counts of this clonotype. The chain employs TRBV6-2 or TRBV6-3 and TRBJ1-3; D is uncertain. Germline-derived CDR1 and CDR2 are MNHEY and SVGEGT. Trimming took 0 bases from V and 15 from J, leaving 12 bases between them. CDR3 length equals 12 residues. The CDR3, as DNA: TGTGCCAGCAGTTACTCGGGCGGGATCAGATATTTT. This encodes CASSYSGGIRYF.

This clonotype was observed a few times. This may arise from a read error, as a much more abundant clone is one base away. Because it lacks the conserved phenylalanine or tryptophan at the end, this CDR3 is likely a read error. The chain employs TRBV28 and TRBJ2-1; no clear D. There are 17 residues in the CDR3. V was pared by 6 bases and J by 0 bases, with 18 bases between. Looked up from germline, CDR1 is MDHEN and CDR2 is SYDVKM. Written as DNA, the CDR3 is TGTGCCAGCAGCCCAAGATTGGGGAAAAGCTCCTACAATGAGCAGTTCCTC. Translation: CASSPRLGKSSYNEQFL.

This clonotype was seen a handful of times. The gene calls are TRBV11-2 and TRBJ2-7, with 9 positions matching TRBD1. Germline V gives CDR1 SGHAT, CDR2 FQNNGV. The CDR3 totals 23 residues. J gave up 0 bases and V 1 base, and 25 bases lay outside the gene matches. CDR3 region: CASSLGQRTGAGGGSFFSYEQYF. For the CDR3, the DNA is TGTGCCAGCAGCTTAGGCCAAAGGACAGGGGCAGGCGGGGGATCTTTCTTCTCCTACGAGCAGTACTTC.